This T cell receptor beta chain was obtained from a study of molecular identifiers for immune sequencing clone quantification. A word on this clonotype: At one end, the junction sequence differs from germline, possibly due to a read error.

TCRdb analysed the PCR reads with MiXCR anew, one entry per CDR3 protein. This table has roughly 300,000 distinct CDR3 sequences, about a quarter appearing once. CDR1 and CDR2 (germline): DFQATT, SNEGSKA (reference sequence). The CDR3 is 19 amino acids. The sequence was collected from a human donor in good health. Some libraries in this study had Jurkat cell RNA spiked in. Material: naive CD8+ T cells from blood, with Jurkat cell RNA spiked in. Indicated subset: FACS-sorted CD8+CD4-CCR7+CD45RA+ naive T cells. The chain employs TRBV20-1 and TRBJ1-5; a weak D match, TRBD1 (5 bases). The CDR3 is CSARDLEGMRCSVMQRQQF. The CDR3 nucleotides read TGCAGTGCTAGAGATCTAGAGGGGATGAGGTGCTCAGTCATGCAGCGCCAGCAGTTT.